This record concerns one TCR beta chain sequence. This record comes from a study of blood T cell repertoires in COVID-19. Study-level background: Whether acute or convalescent, the COVID-19 samples came from the United States, Italy and Spain. T cells, B-cell-depleted T cells, or PBMCs provided the cDNA or gDNA that served as material.

Participants were aged roughly 18 to 89 years from 20 to 30 US areas. Each participant's cohort was designated according to participant-reported clinical history. Germline V CDR1 and CDR2: MDHEN, SYDVKM. J was trimmed by 0 bases and V by 4 bases; bases with no gene match: 5. The CDR3 sequence is 15 residues long. Libraries were prepared by immunoSEQ multiplex PCR; TCRdb keeps only in-frame clonotypes and omits some of them. The table shows a few hundred thousand clones, with about 86% occurring only once. The chain has TRBV28 and TRBJ1-1; 7 bases fit TRBD1. The sequence came from a man between 25 and 39 years old with acute COVID-19. Sequenced: PBMCs or T cells enriched from blood (not recorded which). The chain's CDR3 is CASSSPGQMNTEAFF. As DNA, the CDR3 is TGTGCCAGCAGTTCTCCGGGACAGATGAACACTGAAGCTTTCTTT.